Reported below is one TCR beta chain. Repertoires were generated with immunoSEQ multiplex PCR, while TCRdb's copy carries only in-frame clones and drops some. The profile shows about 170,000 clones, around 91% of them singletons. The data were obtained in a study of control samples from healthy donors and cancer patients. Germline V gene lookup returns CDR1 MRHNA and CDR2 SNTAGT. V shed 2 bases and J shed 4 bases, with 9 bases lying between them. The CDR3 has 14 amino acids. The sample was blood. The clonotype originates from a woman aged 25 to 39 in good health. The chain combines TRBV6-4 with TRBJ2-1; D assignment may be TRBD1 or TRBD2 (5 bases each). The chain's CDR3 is CASSDGEGYNEQFF. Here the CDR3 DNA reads TGTGCCAGCAGTGACGGAGAGGGGTACAATGAGCAGTTCTTC.